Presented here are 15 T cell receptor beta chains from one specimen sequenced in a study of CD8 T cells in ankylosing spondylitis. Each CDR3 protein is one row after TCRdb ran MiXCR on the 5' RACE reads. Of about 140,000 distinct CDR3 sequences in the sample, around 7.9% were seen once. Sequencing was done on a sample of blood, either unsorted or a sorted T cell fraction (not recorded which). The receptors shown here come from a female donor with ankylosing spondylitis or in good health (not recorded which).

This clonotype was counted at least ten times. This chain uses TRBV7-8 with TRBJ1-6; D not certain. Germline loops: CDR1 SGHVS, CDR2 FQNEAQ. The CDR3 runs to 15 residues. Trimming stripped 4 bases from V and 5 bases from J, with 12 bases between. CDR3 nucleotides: TGTGCCAGCAGCTATAGGACGCCCGATAATTCACCCCTCCACTTT. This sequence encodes CASSYRTPDNSPLHF.

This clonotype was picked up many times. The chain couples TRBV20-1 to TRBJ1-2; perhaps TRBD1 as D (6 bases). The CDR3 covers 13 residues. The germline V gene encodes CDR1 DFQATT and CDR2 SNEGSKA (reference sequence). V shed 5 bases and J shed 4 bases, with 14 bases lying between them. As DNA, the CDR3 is TGCAGTGCTGAGATGGGGGGCGCCTATGGCTACACCTTC. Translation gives CSAEMGGAYGYTF.

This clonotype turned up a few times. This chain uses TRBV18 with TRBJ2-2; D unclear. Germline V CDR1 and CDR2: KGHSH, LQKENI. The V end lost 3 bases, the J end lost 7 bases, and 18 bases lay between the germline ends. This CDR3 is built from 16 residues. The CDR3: CASSPGPTSAGGELFF. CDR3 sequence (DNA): TGTGCCAGCTCACCCGGTCCGACTTCAGCAGGCGGGGAGCTGTTTTTT.

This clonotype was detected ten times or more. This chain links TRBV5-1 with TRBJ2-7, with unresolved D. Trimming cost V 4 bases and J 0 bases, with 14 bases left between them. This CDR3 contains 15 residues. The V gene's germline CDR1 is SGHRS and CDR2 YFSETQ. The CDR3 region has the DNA TGCGCCAGCAGCAGCGCTGTGGGTCGCTCCTACGAGCAGTACTTC. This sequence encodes CASSSAVGRSYEQYF.

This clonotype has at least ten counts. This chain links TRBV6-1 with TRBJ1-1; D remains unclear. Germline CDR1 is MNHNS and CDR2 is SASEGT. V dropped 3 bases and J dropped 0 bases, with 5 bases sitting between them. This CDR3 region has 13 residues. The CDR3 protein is CASSDHMNTEAFF. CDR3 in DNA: TGTGCCAGCAGTGACCACATGAACACTGAAGCTTTCTTT.

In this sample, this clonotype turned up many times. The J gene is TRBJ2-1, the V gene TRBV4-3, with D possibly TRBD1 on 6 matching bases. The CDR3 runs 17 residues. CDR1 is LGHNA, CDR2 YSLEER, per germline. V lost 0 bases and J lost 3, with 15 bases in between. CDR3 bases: TGCGCCAGCAGCCAAGAACTAACAGGGAACGACTACAATGAGCAGTTCTTC. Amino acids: CASSQELTGNDYNEQFF.

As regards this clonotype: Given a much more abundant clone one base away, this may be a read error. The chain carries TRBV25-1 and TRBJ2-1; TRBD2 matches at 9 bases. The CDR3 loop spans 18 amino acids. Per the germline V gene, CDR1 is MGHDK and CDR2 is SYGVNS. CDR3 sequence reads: CACSVSGGPALGYNEQFF. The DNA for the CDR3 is TGTGCCTGCAGTGTTAGCGGGGGACCGGCATTAGGCTACAATGAGCAGTTCTTC.

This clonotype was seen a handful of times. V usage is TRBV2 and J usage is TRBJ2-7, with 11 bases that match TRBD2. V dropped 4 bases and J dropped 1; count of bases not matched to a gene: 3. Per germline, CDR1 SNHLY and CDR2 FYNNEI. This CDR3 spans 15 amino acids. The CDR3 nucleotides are TGTGCCAGCAGTGGGCGACTAGCGGGGTCCTACGAGCAGTACTTC. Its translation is CASSGRLAGSYEQYF.

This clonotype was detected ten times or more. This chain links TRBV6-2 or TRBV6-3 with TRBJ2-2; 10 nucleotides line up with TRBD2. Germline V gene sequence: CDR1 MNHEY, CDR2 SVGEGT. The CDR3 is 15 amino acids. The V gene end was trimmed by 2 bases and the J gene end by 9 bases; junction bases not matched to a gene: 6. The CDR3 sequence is CASSYISSGGRELFF. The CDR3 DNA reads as TGTGCCAGCAGTTACATATCTAGCGGGGGCAGGGAGCTGTTTTTT.

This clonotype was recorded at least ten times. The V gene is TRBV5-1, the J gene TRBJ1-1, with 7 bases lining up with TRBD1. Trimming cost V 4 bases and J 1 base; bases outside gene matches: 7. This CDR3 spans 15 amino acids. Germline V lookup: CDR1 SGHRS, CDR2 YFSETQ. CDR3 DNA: TGCGCCAGCAGCCAACTGACAGGGCCGAACACTGAAGCTTTCTTT. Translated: CASSQLTGPNTEAFF.

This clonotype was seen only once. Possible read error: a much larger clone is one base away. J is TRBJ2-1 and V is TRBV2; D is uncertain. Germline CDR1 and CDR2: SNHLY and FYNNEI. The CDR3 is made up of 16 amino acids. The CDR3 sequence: CASSEAGGGSYNGQFF. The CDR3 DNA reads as TGTGCCAGCAGTGAAGCAGGCGGTGGCTCCTACAATGGGCAGTTCTTC.

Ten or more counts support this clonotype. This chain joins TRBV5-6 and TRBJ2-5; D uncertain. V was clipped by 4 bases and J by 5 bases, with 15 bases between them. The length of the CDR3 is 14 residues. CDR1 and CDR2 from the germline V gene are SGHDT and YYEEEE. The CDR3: CASSLTPEAETQYF. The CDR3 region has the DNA TGTGCCAGCAGCCTGACTCCCGAAGCGGAGACCCAGTACTTC.

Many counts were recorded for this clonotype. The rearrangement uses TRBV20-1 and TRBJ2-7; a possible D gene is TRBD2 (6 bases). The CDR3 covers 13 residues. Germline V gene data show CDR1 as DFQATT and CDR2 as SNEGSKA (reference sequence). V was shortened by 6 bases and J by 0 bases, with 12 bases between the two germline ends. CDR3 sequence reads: CSASLAASYEQYF. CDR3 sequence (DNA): TGCAGTGCCTCATTAGCGGCCTCCTACGAGCAGTACTTC.

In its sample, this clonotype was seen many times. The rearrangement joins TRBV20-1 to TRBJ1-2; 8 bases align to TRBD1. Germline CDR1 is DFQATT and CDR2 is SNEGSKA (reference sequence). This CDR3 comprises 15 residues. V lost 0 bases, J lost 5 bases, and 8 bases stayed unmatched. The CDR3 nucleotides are TGCAGTGCTAGAGATCTAGGACAGGGAGTGTATGGCTACACCTTC. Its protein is CSARDLGQGVYGYTF.

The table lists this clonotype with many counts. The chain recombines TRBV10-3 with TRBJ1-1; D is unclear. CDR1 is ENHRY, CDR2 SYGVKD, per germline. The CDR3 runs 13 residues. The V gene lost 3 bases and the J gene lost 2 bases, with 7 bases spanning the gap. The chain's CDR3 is CAISDYSNTEAFF. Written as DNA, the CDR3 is TGTGCCATCAGTGACTACAGCAACACTGAAGCTTTCTTT.